This T cell receptor beta chain was documented in a study of glioma-infiltrating T cells. Deletions cut 6 bases from V and 4 bases from J, with 16 bases between. The germline V gene encodes CDR1 DFQATT and CDR2 SNEGSKA (reference sequence). This CDR3 contains 13 residues. The iRepertoire nested amplicon-rescue multiplex PCR amplified TCR alpha and beta CDR3s from RNA. One-step reverse transcription and amplification started from roughly 100-400 ng of tissue mRNA or PBMC total RNA. Via MiXCR, TCRdb re-called the multiplex PCR reads, giving one row per CDR3 protein. The sample lists around 99,000 distinct CDR3 sequences; less than 30% were seen once. This clonotype occurred once.

The source is a human donor with low-grade glioma or glioblastoma, undergoing nonglioma brain surgery, or in good health (not recorded which). Input material: glioma tissue, nonneoplastic brain tissue, or PBMCs (not recorded which). The chain has TRBV20-1 and TRBJ2-7, with D hard to call. The CDR3 sequence is CSATGDDSYEQYF. DNA for the CDR3: TGCAGTGCCACCGGAGACGACTCTTACGAGCAGTACTTC.